A single sample is the source of the 27 T cell receptor beta chains below, sequenced in a study of T cell responses to AZD1222 COVID-19 vaccine. Sequencing was performed with immunoSEQ multiplex PCR; in TCRdb, only in-frame clones are kept and a portion is missing. This sample has 100,000 to 150,000 clones; 85% to 90% occur once, and the top ten carry about 29%. The material was peripheral blood, obtained on day 0 of AZD1222 vaccination. The receptors were gathered from an adult in good health.

The V gene is TRBV4-2, the J gene TRBJ2-1; D uncertain. This CDR3 is 15 amino acids long. The V gene lost 5 bases and the J gene lost 4 bases, with 15 bases spanning the gap. The germline CDR1 and CDR2 sequences are LGHNA and YNFKEQ. CDR3 residues: CASSRPDLLYNEQFF. The CDR3, as DNA: TGTGCCAGCAGCAGGCCCGATCTACTATACAATGAGCAGTTCTTC.

The chain joins TRBV27 to TRBJ2-7; TRBD2 matches 11 bases. Losses at the gene ends were 5 bases for V and 5 bases for J; bases not matched to a gene: 11. This CDR3 comprises 16 residues. The germline gives CDR1 MNHEY, CDR2 SMNVEV (reference sequence). The CDR3 DNA follows: TGTGCCAGCAGTAGCGTAGCGGGGGGGCATTACCACGAGCAGTACTTC. This codes for CASSSVAGGHYHEQYF.

This rearrangement joins TRBV14 to TRBJ1-2, with TRBD1 identical over 7 bases. Trimming took 4 bases from V and 2 from J; bases not matched to a gene: 7. Germline-derived CDR1 and CDR2 are SGHDN and FVKESK. The CDR3 length is 15 residues. The CDR3 protein is CASSPQGTMNYGYTF. CDR3 coding DNA: TGTGCCAGCAGCCCACAGGGGACGATGAACTATGGCTACACCTTC.

This chain links TRBV20-1 with TRBJ2-1; 9 nucleotides line up with TRBD2. The V gene's germline CDR1 is DFQATT and CDR2 SNEGSKA (reference sequence). CDR3 length: 15 residues. V dropped 3 bases and J dropped 7; count of bases not matched to a gene: 10. CDR3 bases: TGCAGTGCTAGTCTGCCAGCGGGAGGTTCAAATGAGCAGTTCTTC. Protein product: CSASLPAGGSNEQFF.

This sequence joins TRBV7-8 and TRBJ2-3, with D unresolved. The V end was cut by 0 bases, the J end by 1 base, with 8 bases between. The CDR3 loop spans 15 amino acids. Germline CDR1 SGHVS, CDR2 FQNEAQ. Here the CDR3 DNA reads TGTGCCAGCAGCTTAGCGGGCAGACGCACAGATACGCAGTATTTT. Protein product: CASSLAGRRTDTQYF.

The chain recombines TRBV10-3 with TRBJ2-1; 8 nucleotides align to TRBD2. Germline assignment: CDR1 ENHRY and CDR2 SYGVKD. This CDR3 spans 17 amino acids. Trimming cost V 11 bases and J 8 bases; bases outside gene matches: 23. CDR3 sequence: CASRIEREWPQLDEQFF. Written as DNA, the CDR3 is TGTGCCTCCAGAATTGAGCGGGAGTGGCCACAATTGGATGAGCAGTTCTTC.

The CDR3 DNA reads as TGTGCCAGCAGTTCGGACACAGGGGGAGCTAACTATGGCTACACCTTC. As protein: CASSSDTGGANYGYTF. The J gene is TRBJ1-2, the V gene TRBV6-5; 8 positions match TRBD1. There are 16 residues in the CDR3. V shed 4 bases, J shed 0 bases, and the junction held 7 bases outside the gene matches. Per the germline V gene, CDR1 is MNHEY and CDR2 is SVGAGI.

The rearrangement joins TRBV19 to TRBJ1-5; no definite D call. V shed 1 base and J shed 3 bases, with 16 bases lying between them. The germline CDR1 and CDR2 sequences are LNHDA and SQIVND (reference sequence). CDR3 length: 17 residues. DNA of the CDR3: TGTGCCAGTAGTATAGCCGCCATCAGGCGCCTCAATCAGCCCCAGCATTTT. This gives the protein CASSIAAIRRLNQPQHF.

The chain links TRBV6-2 or TRBV6-3 to TRBJ2-3; no definite D call. Trimming cost V 6 bases and J 7 bases, with 11 bases left between them. The CDR3 spans 12 residues. Looked up from germline, CDR1 is MNHEY and CDR2 is SVGEGT. CDR3 in DNA: TGTGCCAGCAGCAATGACTTAAATACGCAGTATTTT. Its protein product is CASSNDLNTQYF.

The chain combines TRBV14 with TRBJ2-1; 11 bases are a match to TRBD2. Germline loops: CDR1 SGHDN, CDR2 FVKESK. The CDR3 has 15 amino acids. The trim removed 1 base at V and 10 bases at J, leaving 6 bases unmatched. For the CDR3, the DNA is TGTGCCAGCAGCCAAGTACTAGCGGGGGTGGAGGAGCAGTTCTTC. This codes for CASSQVLAGVEEQFF.

CDR3 nucleotide sequence: TGCAGTGCTAGTAGAGCGGGAGGCAACTTAGATACGCAGTATTTT. It yields the protein CSASRAGGNLDTQYF. The gene calls are TRBV20-1 and TRBJ2-3, with 9 bases lining up with TRBD2. The V gene's germline CDR1 is DFQATT and CDR2 SNEGSKA (reference sequence). This CDR3 contains 15 residues. V dropped 3 bases and J dropped 5; count of bases not matched to a gene: 9.

This rearrangement joins TRBV3-1 (or the pseudogene TRBV3-2) to TRBJ2-5, with TRBD2 matching over 12 bases. The CDR3 has 16 residues. V dropped 1 base and J dropped 5; count of bases not matched to a gene: 5. The germline V gene has CDR1 LGHDT and CDR2 YNNKEL (reference sequence). The chain's CDR3 is CASSQGTSGARETQYF. The CDR3 DNA sequence: TGTGCCAGCAGCCAAGGGACTAGCGGGGCACGGGAGACCCAGTACTTC.

This clone was counted a single time. The rearrangement joins TRBV12-3 or TRBV12-4 to TRBJ2-1; 8 nucleotides align to TRBD1. V was clipped by 5 bases and J by 15 bases; unmatched bases: 6. This CDR3 contains 11 residues. The CDR3 is CASSRGQGRFF. In DNA, the CDR3 is TGTGCCAGCAGTAGAGGACAGGGTAGGTTCTTC.

The chain employs TRBV6-5 and TRBJ2-7; 10 nucleotides align to TRBD1. Germline V gene data show CDR1 as MNHEY and CDR2 as SVGAGI. The length of the CDR3 is 13 residues. Trimming removed 8 bases from V and 2 bases from J; junction bases left unmatched: 3. CDR3 sequence (DNA): TGTGCCAGCCGACAGGGGGCCACCTACGAGCAGTACTTC. Translated: CASRQGATYEQYF.

The J gene is TRBJ1-1, the V gene TRBV6-5; TRBD1 might be the D (5 bases). The germline V gene encodes CDR1 MNHEY and CDR2 SVGAGI. The CDR3 contains 15 residues. The ends were cut back, 6 bases at V and 6 bases at J, with 20 bases in the middle. The CDR3 protein is CASSLGGEGRAEAFF. The DNA for the CDR3 is TGTGCCAGCAGCCTCGGCGGCGAGGGGAGAGCTGAAGCTTTCTTT.

The genes are TRBV30 and TRBJ1-5; D is possibly TRBD1 (5 bases). Germline CDR1 and CDR2: GTSNPN and SVGIG (reference sequence). Between the trimmed V and J ends, which lost 2 bases and 7 bases, there was a span of 18 bases. The CDR3 length is 15 residues. The CDR3 reads CAWSPPGPGWQPQHF. The CDR3 DNA sequence: TGTGCCTGGAGTCCCCCGGGGCCCGGGTGGCAGCCCCAGCATTTT.

CDR3 bases: TGTGCCAGCAGACCTCAGGGGGCGAGTGGAACTGAAGCTTTCTTT. This encodes CASRPQGASGTEAFF. This chain joins TRBV7-2 and TRBJ1-1, with 8 bases lining up with TRBD1. CDR1 is SGHTA and CDR2 is FQGNSA in the germline V gene. The CDR3 sequence is 15 residues long. With 6 bases clipped from V and 5 bases from J, the junction kept 11 bases outside the gene matches.

The chain has TRBV7-2 and TRBJ2-3; a possible D gene is TRBD2 (6 bases). CDR3 length: 15 residues. Trimming cost V 2 bases and J 2 bases, with 11 bases left between them. Per germline, CDR1 SGHTA and CDR2 FQGNSA. The CDR3 loop is CASSLKAGVTDTQYF. The DNA of the CDR3 is TGTGCCAGCAGCTTAAAAGCGGGTGTCACAGATACGCAGTATTTT.

The rearrangement links TRBV2 to TRBJ1-2; a weak D match, TRBD1 (5 bases). CDR3 size: 12 residues. The ends were cut back, 1 base at V and 5 bases at J, with 5 bases in the middle. Germline lookup yields CDR1 SNHLY and CDR2 FYNNEI. CDR3 region: CASSEGGYGYTF. CDR3 DNA: TGTGCCAGCAGTGAAGGGGGGTATGGCTACACCTTC.

A single count supports this clone. The rearrangement joins TRBV2 to TRBJ2-3, with D perhaps TRBD2 (5 bases). The CDR3 extends over 14 amino acids. Germline-derived CDR1 and CDR2 are SNHLY and FYNNEI. V shed 8 bases and J shed 2 bases, with 14 bases lying between them. Written as DNA, the CDR3 is TGTGCCAGCCCCGGAGGCTCCCTCACAGATACGCAGTATTTT. Protein: CASPGGSLTDTQYF.

The rearrangement links TRBV19 to TRBJ1-1; 11 nucleotides match TRBD1. The CDR3 covers 13 residues. The trim removed 6 bases at V and 5 bases at J, leaving 2 bases unmatched. Looked up from germline, CDR1 is LNHDA and CDR2 is SQIVND (reference sequence). CDR3 sequence: CASRGTGGTEAFF. CDR3 nucleotide sequence: TGTGCCAGTAGAGGGACAGGGGGGACTGAAGCTTTCTTT.

The genes are TRBV24-1 and TRBJ2-3; 7 bases are a match to TRBD2. The ends lost 1 base at V and 5 bases at J; junction bases unmatched: 2. This CDR3 has 14 residues. Germline CDR1 is KGHDR and CDR2 is SFDVKD. In DNA, the CDR3 is TGTGCCACCAGTGATTTAGGCGGGGGAGATACGCAGTATTTT. This encodes CATSDLGGGDTQYF.

The rearrangement joins TRBV9 to TRBJ2-6; D might be TRBD2 (6 bases). Looked up from germline, CDR1 is SGDLS and CDR2 is YYNGEE. This CDR3 spans 19 amino acids. V lost 4 bases to trimming and J lost 5 bases, with 25 bases between them. Here the CDR3 DNA reads TGTGCCAGCAGCCATACACCGGGACTTTCATCCTTCAGGGCCAACGTCCTGACTTTC. Protein product: CASSHTPGLSSFRANVLTF.

This clone was counted a few times. This chain links TRBV5-4 with TRBJ1-1, with 7 nucleotides matching TRBD1. Germline CDR1 SGHNT, CDR2 YYREEE (reference sequence). V shed 0 bases and J 1 base; nucleotides not matched to a gene: 3. CDR3 length: 15 residues. In DNA, the CDR3 is TGTGCCAGCAGCTTGGAAAAGGGGGCGAACACTGAAGCTTTCTTT. As protein: CASSLEKGANTEAFF.

The J gene is TRBJ2-1, the V gene TRBV7-3; 10 nucleotides align to TRBD1. This CDR3 is 15 amino acids long. The germline CDR1 and CDR2 sequences are SGHTA and FQGTGA. J was trimmed by 8 bases and V by 2 bases; bases with no gene match: 6. The CDR3 DNA reads TGTGCCAGCAGCTTATCGGGACAGGGGACCCATGAGCAGTTCTTC. As protein: CASSLSGQGTHEQFF.

The chain joins TRBV9 to TRBJ1-1; no firm D call. The V end was cut by 5 bases, the J end by 1 base, with 6 bases between. The CDR3 extends over 12 amino acids. CDR1 SGDLS and CDR2 YYNGEE come from the germline V gene. The CDR3 loop is CASSNRNTEAFF. The DNA for the CDR3 is TGTGCCAGCAGTAATAGGAACACTGAAGCTTTCTTT.

The rearrangement links TRBV5-4 to TRBJ2-5; TRBD2 agrees at 9 bases. The CDR3 has 16 residues. With V trimmed by 0 bases and J by 4 bases, 7 bases remained unmatched. CDR1 is SGHNT and CDR2 is YYREEE in the germline V gene (reference sequence). CDR3 bases: TGTGCCAGCAGCTTGGGAGGCGGGGGGGCCGGAGAGACCCAGTACTTC. This translates into CASSLGGGGAGETQYF.